This T cell receptor (beta chain) was captured by sequencing in a study of CD8+CD57+ T cells in acquired aplastic anemia. It was genomic DNA that served as the template for profiling TCR beta VDJ and CDR3. MiXCR, run by TCRdb on the reads, gives a single entry per CDR3 protein. The repertoire holds a few hundred thousand distinct CDR3 sequences, with around 49% as singletons. The CDR3 length is 18 residues. Per germline, CDR1 LNHDA and CDR2 SQIVND (reference sequence). V was trimmed by 1 base and J by 1 base, leaving 20 bases between them. Patients selected for sequencing had displayed CD8+CD57+ cell expansion by flow cytometry.

The sequenced material came from sorted CD4+, CD8+, or CD8+CD57+ T cells (not recorded which) from PBMCs. The genes are TRBV19 and TRBJ2-7, with a tentative D call TRBD1 (6 bases). The clonotype originates from a human donor with aplastic anemia. The CDR3 DNA reads as TGTGCCAGTAGTATAGTCGACAAGACCTCCGGGACATCCTACGAGCAGTACTTC. Its protein product is CASSIVDKTSGTSYEQYF.